The T cell receptor (beta chain) under discussion was sequenced for a study of CD8+CD57+ T cells in acquired aplastic anemia. Study results and caveats: Patients and controls shared some 29 CD8+ CDR3 sequences, which appeared highly expressed in patients and within their immunodominant clones.

For CDR3 and TCR beta VDJ profiling, genomic DNA was the template used. MiXCR, applied by TCRdb to the reads, yields one record per CDR3 protein. The table includes around 170,000 distinct CDR3 sequences, around half detected once. Per germline, CDR1 SGHRS and CDR2 YFSETQ. V was clipped by 7 bases and J by 0 bases; unmatched bases: 8. The CDR3 is made up of 15 amino acids. As to this clonotype: Its antigen remains unidentified.

CD8+CD57+ cell expansion had been shown by flow cytometry in patients chosen for sequencing. Diagnosis of severe acquired aplastic anemia applied to all patients. The sequencing sample was made of sorted CD4+, CD8+, or CD8+CD57+ T cells (not recorded which) from PBMCs. This clonotype was obtained from a human donor with aplastic anemia. The gene calls are TRBV5-1 and TRBJ2-3; 7 bases fit TRBD1. CDR3 sequence (DNA): TGCGCCAGCCGCGTGACAGGGATGAGCACAGATACGCAGTATTTT. This translates into CASRVTGMSTDTQYF.